This TCR beta chain was documented in a study of identical twins (dated by TCRdb to about 2016). As for the study more broadly: The study deep-sequenced TCR alpha and beta repertoires from monozygotic twins, unrelated adults of various ages and cord blood to test whether fetal clonotypes persist. Replicate twin experiments were performed at different times using different library preparation protocols to rule out contamination. Here is what the overall study found, with its caveats: Recombination models systematically underestimated out-of-frame TCR alpha sharing in monozygotic twins but agreed with sharing between unrelated individuals. Because the same donors could not be followed over many years, the conclusions depended on cross-sectional statistical analysis. Zero-insertion analyses could be partly confounded by invariant T cells such as MAIT and iNKT, although diverse VJ usage argued against such confounding for most clonotypes. Out-of-frame TCR alpha sequences shared between twins showed an excess of low generation-probability sequences compared with coincidental sharing between unrelated individuals. A weaker excess of twin sharing was found in beta out-of-frame sequences because the signal-to-noise ratio was lowered by fewer shared sequences. Fewer insertions were carried by abundant cord blood beta clonotypes, a similar but weaker trend appeared in young adult naive repertoires, and no such trend appeared in memory repertoires.

All donors were healthy Caucasians. The twin cohort comprised three pairs of female monozygotic twins, all aged about 18 to 30 years. The RNA used for TCR libraries was isolated from peripheral blood mononuclear cells. There are 14 amino acids in the CDR3, from cysteine to phenylalanine inclusive. The read is trimmed to its CDR3 DNA, 42 bases read in frame from base 1. The germline V gene provides CDR1 SQVTM and CDR2 ANQGSEA. Trimming costs V 6 bases and J 0 bases, and their ends lie 14 bases apart. With respect to this clonotype: Its cognate antigen has yet to be identified. The input lacks base qualities; no much larger clone sits a single base away.

The method behind the library was 5' RACE. The instrument given in TCRdb is Illumina HiSeq 2000. A universal primer binding site was introduced by template switching, and a unique molecular identifier was present in the final cDNA, enabling accurate counting of TCR cDNA molecules. Specific primers in the conserved constant-segment region were used to synthesize first-strand cDNA for TCR alpha and beta chains. Each cDNA library was double barcoded, with a SMART-Mk sample barcode plus Illumina barcodes, to control for contamination. TruSeq adapter sequences, together with Illumina sample barcodes, were added in two successive PCR steps. TCR alpha and beta cDNA libraries were sequenced on the Illumina HiSeq platform with custom primers. The study's own analysis went as follows. MiGEC was used to process raw reads and extract unique molecular identifiers, and MiXCR was used to find CDR3 positions. Recombination models were inferred per individual with the repgenHMM and IGoR tools using an EM algorithm. The analysis of shared clonotypes was done with the tcR package in R, with sharing normalized by the product of cloneset sizes. To study raw recombination free of thymic and clonal selection effects, out-of-frame nonproductive sequences were analyzed. Using fastp trimming at Q25 and MiXCR clonotype assembly, TCRdb reanalyzed the public sequencing data and kept in-frame beta chains. Each CDR3 protein appears once, grouped with its most common genes and DNA. The V and J calls shown here were made by TCRdb, not taken from the authors' results. Here the sample has about 810,000 distinct CDR3 sequences; 9% to 15% occur a single time. Around 1.5% of the sample is taken by the ten largest.

This sample was also put to use in a study of yellow fever vaccine responses in identical twins. That second publication adds: According to the authors, the vaccine-induced T cell response in identical twins seemed to be partly convergent and partly specific to each individual. In identical twins, the study followed T cell clones that responded to the vaccine with precision.

Specimen: PBMCs. The chain is assembled from TRBV29-1 and TRBJ1-1; TRBD1 is a weak D gene call, 6 bases matching. This receptor was taken from a woman between 18 and 30 years old in good health. In nucleotides, the sequence is TGCAGCGTGACCTCGGGACAAATGAACACTGAAGCTTTCTTT. Its amino acids are CSVTSGQMNTEAFF. The CDR3, completed at both ends by the reference TRBV29-1 and TRBJ1-1 genes, gives the full variable domain SAVISQKPSRDICQRGTSLTIQCQVDSQVTMMFWYRQQPGQSLTLIATANQGSEATYESGFVIDKFPISRPNLTFSTLTVSNMSPEDSSIYLCSVTSGQMNTEAFFGQGTRLTVV.